This T cell receptor (beta chain) was observed in a study of siplizumab effects on memory and regulatory T cells. Germline CDR1 SGDLS, CDR2 YYNGEE. The length of the CDR3 is 15 residues. The V gene lost 4 bases and the J gene lost 5 bases, with 17 bases spanning the gap. Measured with immunoSEQ multiplex PCR; TCRdb has only the in-frame clones, and not every one. The data contain about 80,000 clones, approximately 95% of them singletons. Concerning this clone itself: What it binds is not known.

Study results and caveats: The apparent diversity of naive T cells exceeded that of memory cells, and naive T cells seemed to make a major contribution to the alloresponse. Whether proliferating Tregs in siplizumab cultures suppress was not functionally confirmed.

The chain employs TRBV9 and TRBJ2-3; no definite D call. This receptor was taken from a human donor in good health. The sample taken for sequencing was CD8+ T cells sorted from blood. CDR3 amino acids: CASSPQLGFIDTQYF. The DNA of the CDR3 is TGTGCCAGCAGCCCTCAACTGGGGTTTATAGATACGCAGTATTTT. The variable domain in full, completed from reference TRBV9 and TRBJ2-3, reads DSGVTQTPKHLITATGQRVTLRCSPRSGDLSVYWYQQSLDQGLQFLIQYYNGEERAKGNILERFSAQQFPDLHSELNLSSLELGDSALYFCASSPQLGFIDTQYFGPGTRLTVL.